One and the same sample provided the 11 T cell receptor beta chains below, sequenced in a study of T cell clonality in common variable immunodeficiency. Findings of the study overall: Common variable immunodeficiency TCR beta sequences reportedly had fewer deletions and N-nucleotide insertions.

Repertoires were generated with immunoSEQ multiplex PCR, while TCRdb's copy carries only in-frame clones and drops some. The profile covers about 25,000 clones, none occurring a single time. These receptors lack a known antigen. The sample consisted of peripheral blood mononuclear cells. The receptor set was obtained from a human donor with common variable immunodeficiency.

Comment on this clone: The read falls 3 residues short of the CDR3 end, and the missing part is taken from the germline J gene. The chain employs TRBV6-1 and TRBJ1-5; D is possibly TRBD1 (5 bases). Germline CDR1 and CDR2: MNHNS and SASEGT. Trimming stripped 4 bases from V and 0 bases from J, with 13 bases between. The CDR3 extends over 16 amino acids. CDR3 DNA, as far as it was read: TGTGCCAGCAGTGGGCCGACAGTTTATAGCAATCAGCCC. Translating it yields CASSGPTVYSNQP. The entire CDR3 protein is CASSGPTVYSNQPQHF.

Note on this clone: Coverage ceases 3 residues before the CDR3 finishes, and the germline J gene fills in the end. V and J are TRBV19 and TRBJ2-7, with TRBD2 matching 10 bases. V shed 1 base and J 3 bases; nucleotides not matched to a gene: 9. Germline values: CDR1 LNHDA, CDR2 SQIVND (reference sequence). This CDR3 has 17 amino acids. CDR3 amino acids: CASSIVPSGRLDYEQYF. The part of the CDR3 DNA that was read is TGTGCCAGTAGTATAGTGCCTAGCGGGAGATTGGACTACGAG.

This clone was seen repeatedly, ten times or more. The sequence runs out 3 residues before the end of the CDR3; the remainder is reconstructed from the germline J gene. The rearrangement links TRBV5-1 to TRBJ1-2; no definite D call. This CDR3 has 13 amino acids. Germline CDR1 SGHRS, CDR2 YFSETQ. The V end was cut by 1 base, the J end by 2 bases, with 6 bases between. The CDR3 is CASSLSQNYGYTF. The CDR3 bases that were read are TGCGCCAGCAGCTTGTCACAGAACTATGGC.

As regards this clone: The CDR3 end falls 3 residues outside the read, so it is completed with the germline J gene. This chain joins TRBV5-1 and TRBJ2-7; 7 bases are a match to TRBD1. J gave up 5 bases and V 4 bases, and 6 bases lay outside the gene matches. Germline lookup yields CDR1 SGHRS and CDR2 YFSETQ. This CDR3 comprises 13 residues. This CDR3 reads CASSPGTEDEQYF. CDR3 DNA, as far as it was read: TGCGCCAGCAGCCCCGGGACAGAAGACGAG.

As to this clone: The CDR3 end lies 3 residues beyond the end of the read and is filled in from the germline J gene. V and J are TRBV11-3 and TRBJ2-3, with 8 positions matching TRBD2. V gave up 6 bases and J gave up 4 bases; unmatched junction bases: 6. CDR1 SGHNT and CDR2 YENEEA come from the germline V gene. The CDR3 contains 14 residues. The covered CDR3 bases are TGTGCCAGCAGAAGCGGGAGTGGATCAGATACG. Residues: CASRSGSGSDT. In full, the CDR3 is CASRSGSGSDTQYF.

This clone has a handful of counts. The CDR3 extends 3 residues past the end of the read, so its final part is completed from the germline J gene. The rearrangement links TRBV29-1 to TRBJ2-7; 7 bases align to TRBD1. V shed 4 bases and J 1 base; nucleotides not matched to a gene: 7. Germline V gene lookup returns CDR1 SQVTM and CDR2 ANQGSEA. CDR3 length: 14 amino acids. CDR3 loop: CSVGTWTGSYEQYF. The covered CDR3 bases are TGCAGCGTTGGCACCTGGACAGGTTCCTACGAG.

At least ten counts were recorded for this clone. Read data end 3 residues before the CDR3 end; the end is taken from the germline J gene. The genes are TRBV5-1 and TRBJ2-1, with 8 bases fitting TRBD2. The CDR3 is 15 residues long. Unmatched junction bases numbered 4, after V lost 1 base and J lost 4 bases. CDR1 and CDR2 from the germline V gene are SGHRS and YFSETQ. CDR3 DNA (partial): TGCGCCAGCAGCTTGACTAGCGGAAAGTACAATGAG. Translation gives CASSLTSGKYNE. The CDR3 reads in full as CASSLTSGKYNEQFF. Using reference TRBV5-1 and TRBJ2-1 for the parts outside the CDR3, the full variable domain is KAGVTQTPRYLIKTRGQQVTLSCSPISGHRSVSWYQQTPGQGLQFLFEYFSETQRNKGNFPGRFSGRQFSNSRSEMNVSTLELGDSALYLCASSLTSGKYNEQFFGPGTRLTVL.

The sample holds many counts of this clone. The read ends 3 residues before the CDR3 terminus; that terminus is restored from the germline J gene. V gene TRBV2 combines with J gene TRBJ1-1, with 9 bases identical to TRBD1. Germline CDR1 reads SNHLY; CDR2 reads FYNNEI. J lost 2 bases, V lost 9 bases, and 7 bases had no gene match. The CDR3 is made up of 14 amino acids. The sequenced part of the CDR3 DNA is TGTGCCAGAGCCACAGGGGGCATAAACACTGAA. As protein: CARATGGINTE. The complete CDR3 protein is CARATGGINTEAFF.

In this sample, this clone turned up many times. The CDR3 end lies 3 residues beyond the end of the read and is filled in from the germline J gene. The chain recombines TRBV18 with TRBJ2-5; a weak D match, TRBD2 (5 bases). This CDR3 contains 13 residues. Germline lookup yields CDR1 KGHSH and CDR2 LQKENI. Trimming removed 5 bases from V and 7 bases from J, with 14 bases in between. The CDR3 here is CASSAGHRGTQYF. The sequenced CDR3 bases are TGTGCCAGCTCAGCGGGCCACCGTGGGACC.

This clone was found many times. The read is 3 residues too short to cover the CDR3 end, so that end is filled in from the germline J gene. V and J are TRBV2 and TRBJ1-2; maybe TRBD1 (6 bases). Per the germline V gene, CDR1 is SNHLY and CDR2 is FYNNEI. The ends were cut back, 3 bases at V and 5 bases at J, with 16 bases in the middle. The CDR3 has 15 amino acids. The covered CDR3 bases are TGTGCCAGCAGTGATGCGACAGGAGGAAGTTATGGC. As protein: CASSDATGGSYG. The whole CDR3 region reads CASSDATGGSYGYTF.

Regarding this clone: The CDR3 end is not reached by the read, which stops 3 residues before it; the germline J gene fills it in. The chain employs TRBV7-9 and TRBJ2-1; tentatively, D is TRBD1 (5 bases). This CDR3 region has 13 residues. Per the germline V gene, CDR1 is SEHNR and CDR2 is FQNEAQ (reference sequence). V shed 0 bases and J shed 9 bases, with 9 bases lying between them. Partial CDR3 DNA: TGTGCCAGCAGCTTAGCCCAGGGAACTGAG. It specifies CASSLAQGTE. The CDR3 in full is CASSLAQGTEQFF. Using reference TRBV7-9 and TRBJ2-1 for the parts outside the CDR3, the full variable domain is DTGVSQNPRHKITKRGQNVTFRCDPISEHNRLYWYRQTLGQGPEFLTYFQNEAQLEKSRLLSDRFSAERPKGSFSTLEIQRTEQGDSAMYLCASSLAQGTEQFFGPGTRLTVL.